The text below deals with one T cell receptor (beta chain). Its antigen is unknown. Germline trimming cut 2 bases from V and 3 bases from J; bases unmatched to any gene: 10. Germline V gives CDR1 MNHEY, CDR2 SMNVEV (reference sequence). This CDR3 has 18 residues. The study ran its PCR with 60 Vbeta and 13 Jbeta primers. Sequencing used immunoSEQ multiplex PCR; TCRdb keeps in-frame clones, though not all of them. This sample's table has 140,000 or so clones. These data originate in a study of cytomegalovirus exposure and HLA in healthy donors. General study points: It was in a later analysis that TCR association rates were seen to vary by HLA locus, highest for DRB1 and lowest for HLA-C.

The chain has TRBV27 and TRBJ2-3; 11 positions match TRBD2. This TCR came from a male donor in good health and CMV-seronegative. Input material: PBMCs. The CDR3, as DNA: TGTGCCAGCAGTTTAGCGTCTAGCGGGAGGAGGAGAACAGATACGCAGTATTTT. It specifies CASSLASSGRRRTDTQYF.